These 10 T cell receptor beta chains were all obtained from the same sample, sequenced in a study of blood T cell repertoires in COVID-19. The table came from immunoSEQ multiplex PCR; TCRdb's copy has only in-frame clones and leaves some out. The repertoire holds hundreds of thousands of clones, roughly 89% seen once, with roughly 3.4% in the top ten. Input material: peripheral blood. The receptors were gathered from a woman between 18 and 29 years old who had recovered from COVID-19.

The chain combines TRBV27 with TRBJ1-4; TRBD1 matches 10 bases. CDR3 length: 17 residues. The germline V gene has CDR1 MNHEY and CDR2 SMNVEV (reference sequence). V lost 7 bases to trimming and J lost 7 bases; unmatched junction nucleotides: 15. Here the CDR3 reads CASTRAFDRGLSEKLFF. CDR3 nucleotide sequence: TGTGCCAGCACACGTGCGTTTGACAGGGGGCTCAGTGAAAAACTGTTTTTT.

The J gene is TRBJ2-6, the V gene TRBV2; maybe TRBD1 (6 bases). The CDR3 is 14 residues long. CDR1 SNHLY and CDR2 FYNNEI come from the germline V gene. V was shortened by 6 bases and J by 2 bases, with 8 bases between the two germline ends. CDR3 region: CASRDRAGANVLTF. CDR3 DNA sequence: TGTGCCAGCAGGGACAGAGCTGGGGCCAACGTCCTGACTTTC. Full variable domain (remainder filled in from reference TRBV2 and TRBJ2-6): EPEVTQTPSHQVTQMGQEVILRCVPISNHLYFYWYRQILGQKVEFLVSFYNNEISEKSEIFDDQFSVERPDGSNFTLKIRSTKLEDSAMYFCASRDRAGANVLTFGAGSRLTVL.

J is TRBJ2-3 and V is TRBV7-2; D perhaps matches TRBD2 (5 bases). The V and J ends lost 4 bases and 0 bases respectively, with 11 bases between them. The germline V gene has CDR1 SGHTA and CDR2 FQGNSA. The CDR3 has 15 residues. CDR3 bases: TGTGCCAGCAGCTCCCTAGCTGGTAGCACAGATACGCAGTATTTT. This gives the protein CASSSLAGSTDTQYF.

This clone has more than one count but fewer than ten. The V and J genes are TRBV7-2 and TRBJ1-5; possibly TRBD1 for D (6 bases). Trimming took off 1 base at V and 1 base at J, with 11 bases between the two ends. The germline V gene encodes CDR1 SGHTA and CDR2 FQGNSA. This CDR3 has 16 residues. The CDR3 region is CASSLGGLGSNQPQHF. CDR3 DNA: TGTGCCAGCAGCTTAGGGGGGCTGGGGAGCAATCAGCCCCAGCATTTT.

This clone has more than one count but fewer than ten. V gene TRBV7-2 combines with J gene TRBJ2-1; a possible D gene is TRBD2 (6 bases). CDR1 and CDR2 from the germline V gene are SGHTA and FQGNSA. Trimming left V 2 bases short and J 4 bases short, with 15 bases between. The CDR3 is made up of 16 amino acids. DNA of the CDR3: TGTGCCAGCAGCTTACGGAGTAGCGGCCTTTACAATGAGCAGTTCTTC. Amino acids: CASSLRSSGLYNEQFF. The whole variable domain, remainder taken from reference TRBV7-2 and TRBJ2-1, is GAGVSQSPSNKVTEKGKDVELRCDPISGHTALYWYRQSLGQGLEFLIYFQGNSAPDKSGLPSDRFSAERTGGSVSTLTIQRTQQEDSAVYLCASSLRSSGLYNEQFFGPGTRLTVL.

The genes are TRBV5-8 and TRBJ2-1; TRBD2 matches at 8 bases. J lost 5 bases, V lost 0 bases, and 10 bases had no gene match. Germline loops: CDR1 SGHTS, CDR2 YDEGEE. The CDR3 contains 17 residues. CDR3 nucleotide sequence: TGTGCCAGCAGCTTGGCTACACTAGCGGAAAACAACAATGAGCAGTTCTTC. This codes for CASSLATLAENNNEQFF.

The chain joins TRBV7-2 to TRBJ2-5; TRBD2 aligns across 7 bases. The V gene end was trimmed by 6 bases and the J gene end by 7 bases; junction bases not matched to a gene: 17. This CDR3 region has 16 residues. From germline, CDR1 is SGHTA and CDR2 FQGNSA. The CDR3 nucleotides read TGTGCCAGCAGAGCCCCCGGGACTACCGGGGCTGGGACCCAGTACTTC. It is translated as CASRAPGTTGAGTQYF.

This clone was found once. The chain recombines TRBV6-6 with TRBJ1-2; 7 bases are shared with TRBD1. Germline loops: CDR1 MNHNY, CDR2 SVGAGI (reference sequence). This CDR3 comprises 14 residues. V trimming: 10 bases; J trimming: 0 bases; junction bases outside the gene matches: 8. This CDR3 reads CATSWDSSNYGYTF. CDR3 sequence (DNA): TGTGCCACCTCCTGGGACAGCTCTAACTATGGCTACACCTTC.

This rearrangement joins TRBV21-1 to TRBJ1-5; no check of the table's D call, TRBD1, against the DNA was made. TRBV21-1 is designated a pseudogene. CDR3 size: 18 residues. The CDR3 DNA sequence: TGTGCCAGCACCAAGACGGACAGGGTTGGAAATAGCAATCAGCCCCAGCATTTT. It translates to CASTKTDRVGNSNQPQHF.

In the case of this clone: This same CDR3 is encoded by further DNA sequences in the sample. The rearrangement joins TRBV3-1 (or the pseudogene TRBV3-2) to TRBJ1-1, with D possibly matching TRBD1 (5 bases). Trimming left V 4 bases short and J 2 bases short, with 8 bases between. In germline, CDR1 is LGHDT, CDR2 YNNKEL (reference sequence). CDR3 size: 13 residues. The DNA of the CDR3 is TGTGCCAGCAGCCGTACAGGAAACACTGAAGCTTTCTTT. Amino acid sequence: CASSRTGNTEAFF.